This TCR beta chain was sequenced in a study of blood T cell repertoires in COVID-19. This clone was counted a few times. This table comes from immunoSEQ multiplex PCR, and its TCRdb copy is limited to in-frame clones, with some not included. The sample has roughly 270,000 clones, around 90% seen once. The ends were cut back, 10 bases at V and 0 bases at J, with 16 bases in the middle. Germline CDR1 and CDR2: ENHRY and SYGVKD. The CDR3 runs to 16 residues. This receptor was obtained from a man between 18 and 29 years old with active or convalescent COVID-19. V gene TRBV10-3 combines with J gene TRBJ1-6, with a tentative D call TRBD1 (6 bases). Sequencing was done on a sample of peripheral blood. The CDR3 protein is CATQDRTSSYNSPLHF. CDR3 nucleotides: TGTGCCACCCAGGACAGAACGAGCTCCTATAATTCACCCCTCCACTTT.